Below are 29 T cell receptor beta chains sequenced from a single sample in a study of blood T cell repertoires in COVID-19. Only in-frame clones appear in the TCRdb table, and some are missing; sequencing was by immunoSEQ multiplex PCR. The sample carries roughly 450,000 clones, about 90% recorded once. The sequencing input was PBMCs or T cells enriched from blood (not recorded which). The receptors shown here come from a man between 18 and 35 years old who had recovered from COVID-19.

V and J are TRBV3-1 (or the pseudogene TRBV3-2) and TRBJ1-3; D remains unclear. Germline-derived CDR1 and CDR2 are LGHDT and YNNKEL (reference sequence). V lost 4 bases and J 0 bases, leaving 10 bases between the germline ends. The CDR3 runs 15 residues. The CDR3 spells CASSLVGFSGNTIYF. The CDR3 region has the DNA TGTGCCAGCAGCCTAGTCGGGTTCTCTGGAAACACCATATATTTT.

The rearrangement links TRBV13 to TRBJ2-2; D is ambiguous. The CDR3 runs 14 residues. V gave up 5 bases and J gave up 4 bases, with 11 bases separating them. The germline gives CDR1 PRHDT, CDR2 FYEKMQ (reference sequence). CDR3 DNA: TGTGCCAGCAGCCTCCGACACATCACCGGGGAGCTGTTTTTT. This sequence encodes CASSLRHITGELFF.

The gene calls are TRBV10-2 and TRBJ2-1, with 13 bases matching TRBD2. Germline V gene lookup returns CDR1 WSHSY and CDR2 SAAADI. The CDR3 has 13 residues. After removal of 8 bases from V and 9 bases from J, the junction contained 4 bases not matched to a gene. CDR3 in amino acids: CASGGLAGSEQFF. The CDR3 DNA follows: TGCGCCAGCGGGGGACTAGCGGGATCTGAGCAGTTCTTC.

The chain links TRBV5-1 to TRBJ1-5, with D possibly being TRBD1 (6 bases). CDR1 is SGHRS and CDR2 is YFSETQ in the germline V gene. The V end lost 0 bases, the J end lost 9 bases, and 13 bases lay between the germline ends. This CDR3 has 14 residues. CDR3: CASSLGTAHGPQHF. CDR3 sequence (DNA): TGCGCCAGCAGCTTGGGGACAGCCCACGGGCCCCAGCATTTT.

This CDR3 is CAISDTRGWAESSPLHF. CDR3 nucleotide sequence: TGTGCCATCAGTGACACGCGGGGGTGGGCAGAGAGTTCACCCCTCCACTTT. The chain links TRBV10-3 to TRBJ1-6; D is perhaps TRBD1 (5 bases). Germline V gene data show CDR1 as ENHRY and CDR2 as SYGVKD. V gave up 3 bases and J gave up 9 bases, with 21 bases separating them. The CDR3 is made up of 17 amino acids.

The CDR3 nucleotides read TGTGCCAGCAGCTACGGGACAGCCTCCTACGAGCAGTACTTC. Its protein product is CASSYGTASYEQYF. V gene TRBV3-1 (or the pseudogene TRBV3-2) combines with J gene TRBJ2-7, with 7 bases fitting TRBD1. In germline, CDR1 is LGHDT, CDR2 YNNKEL (reference sequence). The CDR3 spans 14 residues. Germline trimming cut 5 bases from V and 0 bases from J; bases unmatched to any gene: 4.

The genes are TRBV5-1 and TRBJ2-3; 7 bases match TRBD1. The V segment lost 2 bases and the J segment 1 base; nucleotides outside the gene matches: 4. This CDR3 region has 15 residues. Per germline, CDR1 SGHRS and CDR2 YFSETQ. CDR3 sequence: CASSLPGQRTDTQYF. The CDR3 DNA sequence: TGCGCCAGCAGCTTACCGGGACAGCGCACAGATACGCAGTATTTT.

This clone was detected only once. This chain connects TRBV2 to TRBJ1-3; a weak D match, TRBD1 (5 bases). Germline CDR1 is SNHLY and CDR2 is FYNNEI. The CDR3 runs 15 residues. The V end was cut by 5 bases, the J end by 4 bases, with 15 bases between. The CDR3 sequence is CASSQGPLGGNTIYF. CDR3 sequence (DNA): TGTGCCAGCAGTCAGGGTCCGCTGGGCGGAAACACCATATATTTT.

This sequence joins TRBV7-9 and TRBJ1-3; a weak D match, TRBD1 (5 bases). V lost 1 base, J lost 4 bases, and 11 bases lay in between. The CDR3 covers 15 residues. The germline gives CDR1 SEHNR, CDR2 FQNEAQ (reference sequence). The DNA of the CDR3 is TGTGCCAGCAGCTTAGGGGGGACTTCGGGAAACACCATATATTTT. Translated: CASSLGGTSGNTIYF. Full variable domain (outside the CDR3, taken from reference TRBV7-9 and TRBJ1-3): DTGVSQNPRHKITKRGQNVTFRCDPISEHNRLYWYRQTLGQGPEFLTYFQNEAQLEKSRLLSDRFSAERPKGSFSTLEIQRTEQGDSAMYLCASSLGGTSGNTIYFGEGSWLTVV.

This chain links TRBV9 with TRBJ2-7; D is unclear. The CDR3 extends over 14 amino acids. Per the germline V gene, CDR1 is SGDLS and CDR2 is YYNGEE. Trimming pared 0 bases from V and 2 bases from J, leaving 9 bases between. Here the CDR3 reads CASSVGTAPYEQYF. CDR3 bases: TGTGCCAGCAGCGTAGGCACAGCCCCCTACGAGCAGTACTTC.

This chain links TRBV5-4 with TRBJ2-2; the D gene is possibly TRBD2 (6 bases). The V gene lost 3 bases and the J gene lost 3 bases, with 15 bases spanning the gap. From germline, CDR1 is SGHNT and CDR2 YYREEE (reference sequence). This CDR3 contains 16 residues. CDR3 DNA: TGTGCCAGCAGCTCCTCTGGCGGGAAACACACCGGGGAGCTGTTTTTT. Encoded protein: CASSSSGGKHTGELFF.

The chain joins TRBV19 to TRBJ1-5, with D perhaps TRBD1 (5 bases). CDR1 and CDR2 (germline): LNHDA, SQIVND (reference sequence). This CDR3 spans 17 amino acids. Trimming removed 5 bases at V and 3 bases at J, with 20 bases between. CDR3 loop: CASSLRPHDSPNQPQHF. The CDR3 DNA sequence: TGTGCCAGTAGTCTTAGGCCCCATGACAGTCCCAATCAGCCCCAGCATTTT.

The chain combines TRBV5-1 with TRBJ2-7, with no clear D. This CDR3 has 15 amino acids. The ends were cut back, 0 bases at V and 0 bases at J, with 10 bases in the middle. The germline V gene has CDR1 SGHRS and CDR2 YFSETQ. The CDR3 sequence is CASSLEPRSSYEQYF. The CDR3 coding sequence is TGCGCCAGCAGCTTGGAACCGAGGAGCTCCTACGAGCAGTACTTC.

This clone was observed once. The chain is built from TRBV7-9 and TRBJ2-3, with no clear D. Germline CDR1 reads SEHNR; CDR2 reads FQNEAQ (reference sequence). This CDR3 is 15 amino acids long. V was trimmed by 7 bases and J by 0 bases, leaving 14 bases between them. CDR3: CASIYTGSSTDTQYF. The DNA for the CDR3 is TGTGCCAGCATTTACACGGGTTCTAGCACAGATACGCAGTATTTT.

The chain recombines TRBV27 with TRBJ2-5; 8 bases agree with TRBD2. Germline CDR1 reads MNHEY; CDR2 reads SMNVEV (reference sequence). V lost 4 bases and J lost 4; bases outside the gene matches: 11. The CDR3 is 16 residues long. The chain's CDR3 is CASSSILLSGTETQYF. Written as DNA, the CDR3 is TGTGCCAGCAGTTCGATTCTTCTTAGCGGGACAGAGACCCAGTACTTC.

In DNA, the CDR3 is TGTGCCAGCAGTTCGAGCGGGATGAGGGTGTATGAGCAGTTCTTC. Its protein product is CASSSSGMRVYEQFF. V gene TRBV6-5 combines with J gene TRBJ2-1; 7 positions match TRBD2. J gave up 8 bases and V 4 bases, and 11 bases lay outside the gene matches. CDR3 length equals 15 residues. Germline loops: CDR1 MNHEY, CDR2 SVGAGI.

The genes are TRBV19 and TRBJ1-5; 9 bases match TRBD1. This CDR3 comprises 18 residues. The germline V gene has CDR1 LNHDA and CDR2 SQIVND (reference sequence). V lost 6 bases and J lost 0; bases outside the gene matches: 12. The DNA for the CDR3 is TGTGCCAGTAGAGAGTTAAAGGGACAGGGCGATAGCAATCAGCCCCAGCATTTT. Translating it yields CASRELKGQGDSNQPQHF.

V gene TRBV3-1 (or the pseudogene TRBV3-2) combines with J gene TRBJ2-3; 8 bases agree with TRBD2. Germline CDR1 is LGHDT and CDR2 is YNNKEL (reference sequence). CDR3 length: 15 amino acids. The trim removed 4 bases at V and 4 bases at J, leaving 7 bases unmatched. In nucleotides, the CDR3 is TGTGCCAGCAGCCCCCGGGGGGGGAGCGCAGATACGCAGTATTTT. Its protein is CASSPRGGSADTQYF.

The chain links TRBV23-1 to TRBJ2-2; 8 bases align to TRBD1. TRBV23-1 is assigned to the ORF class and has an uncertain function. The CDR3 covers 18 residues. V lost 0 bases and J lost 0; bases outside the gene matches: 6. CDR3 DNA sequence: TGCGCCAGCAGTCAATCCCGTGGACAGGGATCGAACACCGGGGAGCTGTTTTTT. It codes for CASSQSRGQGSNTGELFF.

This clone has more than one count but fewer than ten. The V and J genes are TRBV9 and TRBJ1-6, with TRBD1 as a possible D gene (5 bases). Trimming removed 0 bases at V and 3 bases at J, with 13 bases between. CDR1 is SGDLS, CDR2 YYNGEE, per germline. The CDR3 length is 17 residues. The DNA of the CDR3 is TGTGCCAGCAGCGTAGGACAGCCTGTCCTCTATAATTCACCCCTCCACTTT. Encoded protein: CASSVGQPVLYNSPLHF. Full variable domain (rest looked up from reference TRBV9 and TRBJ1-6): DSGVTQTPKHLITATGQRVTLRCSPRSGDLSVYWYQQSLDQGLQFLIQYYNGEERAKGNILERFSAQQFPDLHSELNLSSLELGDSALYFCASSVGQPVLYNSPLHFGNGTRLTVT.

This clone was picked up one time. This CDR3 reads CASSHTSSGRARETQYF. Written as DNA, the CDR3 is TGTGCCAGCAGCCATACGTCTAGCGGGAGGGCCCGCGAGACCCAGTACTTC. This chain joins TRBV3-1 (or the pseudogene TRBV3-2) and TRBJ2-5, with 12 bases aligning to TRBD2. Trimming took 3 bases from V and 5 from J; bases not matched to a gene: 10. Germline V gives CDR1 LGHDT, CDR2 YNNKEL (reference sequence). The CDR3 has 17 residues.

The J gene is TRBJ1-5, the V gene TRBV3-1 (or the pseudogene TRBV3-2), with 11 bases fitting TRBD1. There are 15 residues in the CDR3. The V gene end was trimmed by 5 bases and the J gene end by 8 bases; junction bases not matched to a gene: 8. The V gene's germline CDR1 is LGHDT and CDR2 YNNKEL (reference sequence). CDR3 nucleotides: TGTGCCAGCAGCAAGGACAGGGGGCTGCTGGAGCCCCAGCATTTT. Its translation is CASSKDRGLLEPQHF.

The chain has TRBV16 and TRBJ1-1, with D uncertain. The CDR3 runs 13 residues. V was cut by 2 bases and J by 8 bases, with 12 bases left in between. Per the germline V gene, CDR1 is KGHSY and CDR2 is FQNENV. For the CDR3, the DNA is TGTGCCAGCAGCCAAGAGGAAACACGAGAAGCTTTCTTT. Protein: CASSQEETREAFF.

The chain joins TRBV9 to TRBJ1-2, with 9 bases identical to TRBD1. The junction had 7 bases not matched to a gene; V was cut back by 3 bases and J by 4 bases. Per the germline V gene, CDR1 is SGDLS and CDR2 is YYNGEE. The CDR3 contains 15 residues. CDR3 sequence (DNA): TGTGCCAGCAGCGCCCCACAGGGGGCTGGCTATGGCTACACCTTC. Translated: CASSAPQGAGYGYTF.

This clone was counted a single time. This chain links TRBV7-2 with TRBJ2-2; 10 nucleotides align to TRBD2. The CDR3 contains 15 residues. V was clipped by 2 bases and J by 4 bases; unmatched bases: 1. Germline CDR1 is SGHTA and CDR2 is FQGNSA. For the CDR3, the DNA is TGTGCCAGCAGCTTAAGCGGGAGGGCCACCGGGGAGCTGTTTTTT. This gives the protein CASSLSGRATGELFF. Based on the CDR3 plus reference TRBV7-2 and TRBJ2-2, the full variable domain is GAGVSQSPSNKVTEKGKDVELRCDPISGHTALYWYRQSLGQGLEFLIYFQGNSAPDKSGLPSDRFSAERTGGSVSTLTIQRTQQEDSAVYLCASSLSGRATGELFFGEGSRLTVL.

V is TRBV12-3 or TRBV12-4 and J is TRBJ2-7; a weak D match, TRBD1 (6 bases). V lost 6 bases to trimming and J lost 9 bases, with 18 bases between them. This CDR3 is 13 amino acids long. For the CDR3, the DNA is TGTGCCAGCAGCGGCCAGGGGATCGCCACGCAGTACTTC. This gives the protein CASSGQGIATQYF.

V usage is TRBV25-1 and J usage is TRBJ1-4; 8 nucleotides line up with TRBD1. The germline CDR1 and CDR2 sequences are MGHDK and SYGVNS. V lost 6 bases, J lost 1 base, and 4 bases stayed unmatched. The CDR3 contains 15 residues. The CDR3 region has the DNA TGTGCCAGCAGCGCCGGGACAGGAACTAATGAAAAACTGTTTTTT. Protein sequence: CASSAGTGTNEKLFF.

The genes are TRBV28 and TRBJ1-4; TRBD1 aligns across 7 bases. CDR3 size: 16 residues. Unmatched junction bases numbered 6, after V lost 5 bases and J lost 0 bases. The germline V gene has CDR1 MDHEN and CDR2 SYDVKM. CDR3 loop: CASSGTALATNEKLFF. The DNA for the CDR3 is TGTGCCAGCAGTGGGACAGCCCTTGCAACTAATGAAAAACTGTTTTTT.

This rearrangement joins TRBV28 to TRBJ2-5; TRBD2 aligns across 9 bases. With V trimmed by 5 bases and J by 3 bases, 4 bases remained unmatched. The CDR3 length is 14 residues. Germline V gene lookup returns CDR1 MDHEN and CDR2 SYDVKM. CDR3 sequence reads: CASSTRLAEETQYF. CDR3 bases: TGTGCCAGCAGTACCCGACTAGCGGAAGAGACCCAGTACTTC.